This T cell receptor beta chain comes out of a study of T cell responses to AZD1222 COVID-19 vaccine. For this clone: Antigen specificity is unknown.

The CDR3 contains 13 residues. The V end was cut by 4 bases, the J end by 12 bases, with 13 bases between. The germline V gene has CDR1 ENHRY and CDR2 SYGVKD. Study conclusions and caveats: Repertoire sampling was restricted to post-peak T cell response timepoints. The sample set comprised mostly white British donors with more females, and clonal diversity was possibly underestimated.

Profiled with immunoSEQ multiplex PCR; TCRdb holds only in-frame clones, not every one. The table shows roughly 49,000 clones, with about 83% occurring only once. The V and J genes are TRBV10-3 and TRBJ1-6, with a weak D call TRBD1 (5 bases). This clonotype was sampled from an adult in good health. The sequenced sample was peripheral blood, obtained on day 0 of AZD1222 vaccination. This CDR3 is CAISGDGLQPLHF. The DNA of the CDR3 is TGTGCCATCAGTGGGGACGGCCTTCAACCCCTCCACTTT.